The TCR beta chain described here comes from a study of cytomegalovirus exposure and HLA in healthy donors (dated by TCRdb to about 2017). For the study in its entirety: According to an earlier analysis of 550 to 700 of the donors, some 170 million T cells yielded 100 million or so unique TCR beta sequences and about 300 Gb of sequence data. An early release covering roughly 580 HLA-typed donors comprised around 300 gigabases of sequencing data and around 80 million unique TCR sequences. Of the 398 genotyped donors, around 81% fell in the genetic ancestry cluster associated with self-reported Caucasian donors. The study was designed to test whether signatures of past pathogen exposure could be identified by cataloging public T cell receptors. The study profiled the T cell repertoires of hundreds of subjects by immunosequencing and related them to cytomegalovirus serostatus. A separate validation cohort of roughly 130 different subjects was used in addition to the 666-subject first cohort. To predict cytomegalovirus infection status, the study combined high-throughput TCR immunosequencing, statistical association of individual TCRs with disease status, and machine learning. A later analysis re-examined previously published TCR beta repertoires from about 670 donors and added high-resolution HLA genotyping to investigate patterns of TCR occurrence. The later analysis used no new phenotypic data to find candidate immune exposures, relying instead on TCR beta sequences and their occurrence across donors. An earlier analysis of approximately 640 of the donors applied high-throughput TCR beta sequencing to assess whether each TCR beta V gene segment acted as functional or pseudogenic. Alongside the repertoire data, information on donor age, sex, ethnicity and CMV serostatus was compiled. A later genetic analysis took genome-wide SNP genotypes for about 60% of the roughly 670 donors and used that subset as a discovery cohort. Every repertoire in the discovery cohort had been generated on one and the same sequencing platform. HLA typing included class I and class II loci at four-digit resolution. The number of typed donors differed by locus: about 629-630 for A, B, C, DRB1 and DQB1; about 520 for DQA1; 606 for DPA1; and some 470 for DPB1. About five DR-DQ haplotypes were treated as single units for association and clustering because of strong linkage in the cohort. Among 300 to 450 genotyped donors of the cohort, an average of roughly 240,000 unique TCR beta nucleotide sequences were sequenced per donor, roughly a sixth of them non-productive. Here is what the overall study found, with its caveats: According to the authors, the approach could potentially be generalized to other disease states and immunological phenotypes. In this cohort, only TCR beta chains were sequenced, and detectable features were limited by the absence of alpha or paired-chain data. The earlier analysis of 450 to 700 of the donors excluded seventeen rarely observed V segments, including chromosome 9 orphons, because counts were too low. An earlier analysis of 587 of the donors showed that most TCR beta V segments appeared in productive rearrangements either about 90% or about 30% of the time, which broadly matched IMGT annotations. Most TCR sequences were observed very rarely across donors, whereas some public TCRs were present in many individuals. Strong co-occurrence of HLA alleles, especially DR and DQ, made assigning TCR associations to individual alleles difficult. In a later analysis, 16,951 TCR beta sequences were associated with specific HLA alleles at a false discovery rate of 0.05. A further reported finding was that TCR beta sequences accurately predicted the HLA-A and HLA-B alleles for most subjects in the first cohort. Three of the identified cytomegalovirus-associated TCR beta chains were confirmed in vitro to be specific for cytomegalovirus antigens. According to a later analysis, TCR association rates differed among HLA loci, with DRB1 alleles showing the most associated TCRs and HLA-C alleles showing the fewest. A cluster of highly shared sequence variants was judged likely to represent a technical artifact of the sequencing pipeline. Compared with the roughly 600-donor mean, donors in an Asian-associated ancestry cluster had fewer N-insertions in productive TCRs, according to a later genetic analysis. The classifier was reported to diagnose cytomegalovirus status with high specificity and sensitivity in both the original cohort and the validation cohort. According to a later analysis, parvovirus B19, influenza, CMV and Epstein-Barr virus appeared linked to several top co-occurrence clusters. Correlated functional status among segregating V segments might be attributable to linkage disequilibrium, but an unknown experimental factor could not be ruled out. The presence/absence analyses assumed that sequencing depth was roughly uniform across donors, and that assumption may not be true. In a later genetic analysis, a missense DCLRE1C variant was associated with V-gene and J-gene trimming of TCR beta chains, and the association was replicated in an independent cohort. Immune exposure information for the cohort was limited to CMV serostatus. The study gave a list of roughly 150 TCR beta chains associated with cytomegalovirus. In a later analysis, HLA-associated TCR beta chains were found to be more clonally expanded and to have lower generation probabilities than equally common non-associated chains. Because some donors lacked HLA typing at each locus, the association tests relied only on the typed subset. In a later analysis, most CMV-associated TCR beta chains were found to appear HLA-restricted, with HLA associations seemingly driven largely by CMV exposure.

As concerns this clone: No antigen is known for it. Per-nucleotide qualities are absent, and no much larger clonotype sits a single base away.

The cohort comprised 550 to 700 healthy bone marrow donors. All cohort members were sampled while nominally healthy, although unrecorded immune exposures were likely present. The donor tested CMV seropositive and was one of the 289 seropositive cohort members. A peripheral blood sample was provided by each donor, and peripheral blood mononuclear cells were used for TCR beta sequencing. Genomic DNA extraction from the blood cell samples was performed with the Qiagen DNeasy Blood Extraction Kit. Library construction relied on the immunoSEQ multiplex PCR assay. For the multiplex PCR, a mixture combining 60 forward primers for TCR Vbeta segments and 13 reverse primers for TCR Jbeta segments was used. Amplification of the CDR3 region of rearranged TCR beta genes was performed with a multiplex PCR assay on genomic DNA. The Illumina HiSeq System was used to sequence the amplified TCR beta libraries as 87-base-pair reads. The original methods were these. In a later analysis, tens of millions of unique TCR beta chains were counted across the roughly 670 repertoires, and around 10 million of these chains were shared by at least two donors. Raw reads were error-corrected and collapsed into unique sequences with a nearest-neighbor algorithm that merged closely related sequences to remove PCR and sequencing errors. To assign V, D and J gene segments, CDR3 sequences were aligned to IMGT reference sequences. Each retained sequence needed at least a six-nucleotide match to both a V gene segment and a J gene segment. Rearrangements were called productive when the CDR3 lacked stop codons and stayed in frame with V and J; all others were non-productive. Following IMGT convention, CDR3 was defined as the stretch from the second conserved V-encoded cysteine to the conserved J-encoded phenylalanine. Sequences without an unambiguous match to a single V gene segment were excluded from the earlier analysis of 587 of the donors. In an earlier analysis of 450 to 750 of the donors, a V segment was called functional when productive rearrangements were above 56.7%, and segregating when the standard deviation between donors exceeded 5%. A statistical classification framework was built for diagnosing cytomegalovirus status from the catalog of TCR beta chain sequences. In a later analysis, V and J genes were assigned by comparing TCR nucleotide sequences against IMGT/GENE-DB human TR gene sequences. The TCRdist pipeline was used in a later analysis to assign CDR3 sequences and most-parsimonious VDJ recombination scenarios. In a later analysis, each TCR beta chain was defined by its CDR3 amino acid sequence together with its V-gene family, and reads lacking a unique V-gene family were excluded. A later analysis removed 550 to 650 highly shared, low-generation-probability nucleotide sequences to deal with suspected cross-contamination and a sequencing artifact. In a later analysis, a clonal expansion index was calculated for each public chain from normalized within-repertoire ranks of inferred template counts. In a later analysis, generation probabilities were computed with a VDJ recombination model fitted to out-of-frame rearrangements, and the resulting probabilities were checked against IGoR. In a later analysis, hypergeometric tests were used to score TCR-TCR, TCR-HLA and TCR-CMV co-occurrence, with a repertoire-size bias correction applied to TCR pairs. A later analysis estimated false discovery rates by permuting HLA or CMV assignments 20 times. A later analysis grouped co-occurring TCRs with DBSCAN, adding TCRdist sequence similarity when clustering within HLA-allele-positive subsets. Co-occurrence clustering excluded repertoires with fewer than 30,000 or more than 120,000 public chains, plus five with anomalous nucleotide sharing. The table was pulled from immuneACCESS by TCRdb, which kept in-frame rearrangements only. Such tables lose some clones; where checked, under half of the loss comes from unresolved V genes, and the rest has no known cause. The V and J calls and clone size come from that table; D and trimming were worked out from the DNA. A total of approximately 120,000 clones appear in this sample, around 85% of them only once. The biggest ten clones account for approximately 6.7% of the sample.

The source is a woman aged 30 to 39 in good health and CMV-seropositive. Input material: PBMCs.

The CDR3 protein: CASSYLSSDTGELFF. At the DNA level, the sequence is TGTGCCAGCAGCTACCTCTCTAGCGACACCGGGGAGCTGTTTTTT. The rearranged chain carries TRBV6-6 and TRBJ2-2, with a tentative D gene TRBD2 over 6 matching bases. Relative to germline, V is 6 bases shorter and J is 3 bases shorter, with 14 bases between their ends. The germline V gene (reference sequence) yields MNHNY for CDR1 and SVGAGI for CDR2. The CDR3 starts with the cysteine, ends with the phenylalanine, and has 15 residues. Only the CDR3 DNA stays, 45 bases, in frame from base 1.